What follows are 20 T cell receptor beta chains derived from one specimen sequenced in a study of CD8 T cells in Susac syndrome. The RNA, roughly 0.5 to 1 ug, was put through reverse transcription using random hexamers. MiXCR was run by TCRdb on the immunoSEQ multiplex PCR reads, yielding one entry per CDR3 protein. Of about 160,000 distinct CDR3 sequences listed, roughly nine tenths are singletons. Sequenced: CD4+ T cells from PBMCs. The receptors stem from a human donor in good health.

The V call is TRBV12-3 or TRBV12-4, the J call TRBJ2-1; unclear D gene. V dropped 7 bases and J dropped 12 bases, with 13 bases sitting between them. The CDR3 consists of 11 residues. CDR3 sequence: CASTNPRRQFF. CDR3 sequence (DNA): TGTGCCAGCACAAACCCTCGGCGGCAGTTCTTC.

The rearrangement links TRBV5-1 to TRBJ2-7, with D tentatively TRBD2 (6 bases). V lost 4 bases and J 2 bases, leaving 16 bases between the germline ends. The CDR3 runs to 15 residues. Germline lookup yields CDR1 SGHRS and CDR2 YFSETQ. The CDR3 sequence: CASSRGLGITYEQYF. The CDR3 bases are TGCGCCAGCAGCAGGGGACTCGGGATAACCTACGAGCAGTACTTC.

The chain combines TRBV4-3 with TRBJ1-4, with 9 bases aligning to TRBD1. The CDR3 runs to 16 residues. Germline lookup yields CDR1 LGHNA and CDR2 YSLEER. The V and J ends lost 1 base and 5 bases, in that order; junction bases with no gene match: 5. The CDR3 protein is CASSQAPGTGNEKLFF. CDR3 nucleotides: TGCGCCAGCAGCCAAGCCCCCGGGACAGGGAATGAAAAACTGTTTTTT.

The chain uses TRBV30 and TRBJ1-4, with a tentative D call TRBD1 (5 bases). The CDR3 runs to 15 residues. CDR1 and CDR2 from the germline V gene are GTSNPN and SVGIG (reference sequence). Trimming shortened V by 5 bases and J by 5 bases, and 18 bases separated the two germline ends. DNA of the CDR3: TGTGCCTGGGATCCGGGGCAACGGGGGAATGAAAAACTGTTTTTT. This sequence encodes CAWDPGQRGNEKLFF.

The chain links TRBV6-2 or TRBV6-3 to TRBJ2-1; a possible D gene is TRBD1 (5 bases). The germline V gene encodes CDR1 MNHEY and CDR2 SVGEGT. V lost 7 bases and J 1 base, leaving 5 bases between the germline ends. This CDR3 is built from 12 residues. The CDR3 reads CASKGSYNEQFF. CDR3 sequence (DNA): TGTGCCAGCAAGGGGTCCTACAATGAGCAGTTCTTC.

The chain recombines TRBV2 with TRBJ2-1, with 8 bases matching TRBD2. The trim removed 5 bases at V and 4 bases at J, leaving 4 bases unmatched. CDR1 SNHLY and CDR2 FYNNEI come from the germline V gene. This CDR3 is built from 14 residues. The CDR3 region has the DNA TGTGCCAGCAGTATTAGCGGGACTTACAATGAGCAGTTCTTC. Amino acids: CASSISGTYNEQFF.

This sequence joins TRBV4-2 and TRBJ1-1, with no clear D. Looked up from germline, CDR1 is LGHNA and CDR2 is YNFKEQ. V lost 2 bases and J 6 bases, leaving 13 bases between the germline ends. The CDR3 extends over 14 amino acids. Here the CDR3 DNA reads TGTGCCAGCAGCCAATCCGGGGAAGTGGCTGAAGCTTTCTTT. Protein product: CASSQSGEVAEAFF.

This chain joins TRBV5-1 and TRBJ2-3; 11 bases line up with TRBD2. The CDR3 is 15 amino acids. Looked up from germline, CDR1 is SGHRS and CDR2 is YFSETQ. J was trimmed by 4 bases and V by 4 bases; bases with no gene match: 5. CDR3 sequence reads: CASSGSGGAADTQYF. The CDR3 nucleotides are TGCGCCAGCAGCGGTAGCGGGGGGGCCGCAGATACGCAGTATTTT.

This chain's CDR3 is CATSDSSGGSGDEQFF. Here the CDR3 DNA reads TGTGCCACCAGTGATTCTTCAGGGGGCTCGGGAGATGAGCAGTTCTTC. V and J are TRBV24-1 and TRBJ2-1; TRBD1 matches at 8 bases. The CDR3 runs to 16 residues. J gave up 8 bases and V 2 bases, and 10 bases lay outside the gene matches. Germline lookup yields CDR1 KGHDR and CDR2 SFDVKD.

The chain has TRBV27 and TRBJ1-5; 7 nucleotides line up with TRBD1. The length of the CDR3 is 16 residues. J was trimmed by 16 bases and V by 0 bases; bases with no gene match: 18. Germline values: CDR1 MNHEY, CDR2 SMNVEV (reference sequence). CDR3 amino acids: CASSLSGEGRGGGSHF. The CDR3 nucleotides are TGTGCCAGCAGTTTATCGGGGGAGGGACGAGGGGGCGGCTCACATTTT.

The chain recombines TRBV5-1 with TRBJ2-5; TRBD2 agrees at 9 bases. Germline V gene data show CDR1 as SGHRS and CDR2 as YFSETQ. V was clipped by 4 bases and J by 1 base; unmatched bases: 5. The CDR3 length is 15 residues. CDR3 residues: CASSAGLASQETQYF. The CDR3 DNA follows: TGCGCCAGCAGCGCGGGACTAGCCAGCCAAGAGACCCAGTACTTC.

This clonotype was seen only once. The V gene is TRBV12-3 or TRBV12-4, the J gene TRBJ2-5, with 10 bases identical to TRBD2. The CDR3 is made up of 15 amino acids. Trimming removed 8 bases from V and 7 bases from J; junction bases left unmatched: 13. CDR3 region: CASSSRAGGSGTQYF. CDR3 nucleotide sequence: TGTGCCAGCTCCAGCCGAGCGGGAGGGTCCGGGACCCAGTACTTC.

The chain has TRBV18 and TRBJ2-4; D is ambiguous. The CDR3 contains 14 residues. Germline values: CDR1 KGHSH, CDR2 LQKENI. V lost 3 bases and J 3 bases, leaving 9 bases between the germline ends. The CDR3 region has the DNA TGTGCCAGCTCACCTACCGAAGTCAAAAACATTCAGTACTTC. Encoded protein: CASSPTEVKNIQYF.

CDR3: CASSFDPGQGYQPQHF. The DNA of the CDR3 is TGTGCCAGCAGCTTCGACCCGGGACAGGGTTATCAGCCCCAGCATTTT. The chain combines TRBV7-9 with TRBJ1-5, with 9 bases identical to TRBD1. Losses at the gene ends were 3 bases for V and 5 bases for J; bases not matched to a gene: 8. CDR3 length: 16 amino acids. Germline V lookup: CDR1 SEHNR, CDR2 FQNEAQ (reference sequence).

The genes are TRBV19 and TRBJ2-3; D remains unclear. Per germline, CDR1 LNHDA and CDR2 SQIVND (reference sequence). Trimming pared 6 bases from V and 2 bases from J, leaving 9 bases between. The CDR3 covers 13 residues. The CDR3 region is CASRKVTTDTQYF. The CDR3 DNA follows: TGTGCCAGTAGAAAAGTTACCACAGATACGCAGTATTTT.

V gene TRBV5-4 combines with J gene TRBJ2-7, with 7 nucleotides matching TRBD2. The CDR3 totals 15 residues. Germline values: CDR1 SGHNT, CDR2 YYREEE (reference sequence). Losses at the gene ends were 4 bases for V and 3 bases for J; bases not matched to a gene: 10. CDR3 protein: CASSIPAGSGYEQYF. The CDR3 DNA reads as TGTGCCAGCAGCATCCCAGCGGGAAGCGGCTACGAGCAGTACTTC.

The chain combines TRBV30 with TRBJ2-4, with 11 bases fitting TRBD1. The CDR3 sequence is 17 residues long. V lost 2 bases to trimming and J lost 2 bases; unmatched junction nucleotides: 8. CDR1 and CDR2 from the germline V gene are GTSNPN and SVGIG (reference sequence). The CDR3 DNA is TGTGCCTGGAGTTGGCGGGGACAGGGGGGTTCCAAAAACATTCAGTACTTC. Amino acids: CAWSWRGQGGSKNIQYF.

The rearrangement uses TRBV6-2 or TRBV6-3 and TRBJ1-5, with TRBD1 matching over 8 bases. Germline CDR1 reads MNHEY; CDR2 reads SVGEGT. CDR3 length: 13 residues. V was pared by 6 bases and J by 7 bases, with 5 bases of the junction left unmatched. The CDR3: CASSHRGTQPQHF. The CDR3, as DNA: TGTGCCAGCAGCCACAGGGGGACACAGCCCCAGCATTTT.

V gene TRBV5-4 combines with J gene TRBJ2-5, with 7 bases lining up with TRBD1. The CDR3 is made up of 14 amino acids. The V segment lost 4 bases and the J segment 5 bases; nucleotides outside the gene matches: 8. Germline V gene lookup returns CDR1 SGHNT and CDR2 YYREEE (reference sequence). CDR3 nucleotide sequence: TGTGCCAGCAGCACGAACAGGGGAAGGGAGACCCAGTACTTC. This encodes CASSTNRGRETQYF.

The V gene is TRBV3-1, the J gene TRBJ1-6, with 10 bases lining up with TRBD1. V gave up 0 bases and J gave up 12 bases; unmatched junction bases: 2. This CDR3 is built from 14 residues. Germline-derived CDR1 and CDR2 are LGHDT and YNNKEL (reference sequence). CDR3 sequence: CASSQERDRGPLHF. The CDR3 region has the DNA TGTGCCAGCAGCCAAGAAAGGGACAGGGGACCCCTCCACTTT.